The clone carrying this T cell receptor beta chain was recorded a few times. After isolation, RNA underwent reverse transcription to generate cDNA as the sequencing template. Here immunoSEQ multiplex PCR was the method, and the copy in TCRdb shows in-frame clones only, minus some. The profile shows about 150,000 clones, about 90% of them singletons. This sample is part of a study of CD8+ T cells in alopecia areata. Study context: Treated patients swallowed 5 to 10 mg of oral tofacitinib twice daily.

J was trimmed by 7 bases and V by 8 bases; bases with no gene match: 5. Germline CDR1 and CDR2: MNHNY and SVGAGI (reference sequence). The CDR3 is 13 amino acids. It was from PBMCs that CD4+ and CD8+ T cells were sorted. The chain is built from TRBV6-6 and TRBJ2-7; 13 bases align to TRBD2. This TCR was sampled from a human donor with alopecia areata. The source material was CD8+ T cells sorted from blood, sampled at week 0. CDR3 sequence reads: CASGTSGIVEQYF. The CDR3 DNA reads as TGTGCCAGCGGGACTAGCGGGATAGTGGAGCAGTACTTC.